The 2 T cell receptor beta chains listed next were all sequenced from one sample in a study of Graves' ophthalmopathy and Graves' hyperthyroidism (dated by TCRdb to the late 2010s). Data came from an Illumina HiSeq 2000. For repertoire sequencing, the TCR beta CDR3 regions were amplified from RNA transcripts. The first round was an RT-PCR using HTBI primers with the Qiagen OneStep RT-PCR kit, and this first round was followed by a second-round multiplex PCR, then size selection and purification. TCRdb reprocessing: public reads trimmed at Q25 with fastp, clones called with MiXCR, in-frame beta chains kept. Records with the same CDR3 protein are collapsed into one entry carrying the most frequent genes and DNA. The sample table contains 660,000 or so distinct CDR3 sequences; only one count was recorded for more than 40% of them. The top ten clonotypes cover more than 3% of the sample. Sequences were obtained from peripheral blood. These receptor sequences come from an adult man with Graves' ophthalmopathy.

The gene calls are TRBV18 and TRBJ2-5; 8 bases align to TRBD2. The V gene's germline CDR1 is KGHSH and CDR2 LQKENI. After removal of 3 bases from V and 5 bases from J, the junction contained 11 bases not matched to a gene. The CDR3 length is 16 residues. The CDR3 nucleotides read TGTGCCAGCTCACCCTTCGGAGCGGGAGTTAAGGAGACCCAGTACTTC. Amino acid sequence: CASSPFGAGVKETQYF.

This chain joins TRBV25-1 and TRBJ1-2; D perhaps matches TRBD1 (5 bases). The germline gives CDR1 MGHDK, CDR2 SYGVNS. V lost 10 bases to trimming and J lost 4 bases, with 10 bases between them. CDR3 length: 11 amino acids. CDR3 bases: TGTGCCACCAAGGGGATCTATGGCTACACCTTC. Encoded protein: CATKGIYGYTF.